This TCR beta chain was identified in a study of shared clonotypes between healthy human individuals (dated by TCRdb to 2018 to 2020). Some background on the complete study: A couple of women and a few men aged 18 to 49 years were included in the cohort. Each donor's leukapheresis produced roughly between roughly 0.85 and 9.5 billion PBMCs. Libraries were prepared and TCR repertoires were sequenced by different laboratories using diverse techniques, in order to increase sequencing depth and limit assay-specific biases. For each donor, CD4 naive and CD4 memory were each given three plates, CD8 naive was given two plates, and CD8 memory was given one plate. The study deeply sequenced blood TCR repertoires of about 5 healthy adults to estimate repertoire size and the extent of clonotype sharing between individuals.

General findings and caveats noted by the study authors: Across a handful of donors, 4.5% to 6.5% of naive CD4, roughly 3.4% of naive CD8, 2% to 2.5% of memory CD4, and approximately 0.42% of memory CD8 clonotypes were shared. Pairwise subsampling indicated that sequencing depth was expected to affect the degree of clonotype sharing among donors. Sampling was restricted to blood, and TCR repertoires in tissue are likely to differ from TCR repertoires in blood. Because the study included a small number of donors, the genetic and exposure-history diversity represented was limited. Estimated clonotype richness was generally larger for naive than for memory subsets. Rarefaction of sorted-subset datasets indicated incomplete sequencing despite the large sequencing depth. Compared with non-shared clonotypes, the clonotypes found in all four sorted-subset donors had higher generation probabilities.

CD8 naive samples were CD45RO-negative cells positively selected for CCR7, giving a CD45RA+CCR7+ population that excluded TemRA cells. Healthy HIV-negative adults with no recently reported acute infections or vaccinations were included as donors. All donors were Caucasian adults living in Nashville, Tennessee, USA. Blood was obtained by leukapheresis, after which PBMCs were separated by Ficoll-Histopaque density gradient centrifugation and cryopreserved in liquid nitrogen vapor phase. Analytical flow cytometry was used to check the purity and quantity of each magnetically sorted T cell population. Genomic DNA was isolated from each sorted fraction and quantified by UV absorbance on a Nanodrop 2000c. TCR CDR3 regions were amplified from genomic DNA by multiplex PCR using the deep immunoSEQ assay. For each cell subset, the extracted genomic DNA was distributed evenly across all wells of several immunoSEQ 96-well plates, and each plate served as one replicate. For sorted subsets, each replicate PCR was loaded with roughly 0.2 ug genomic DNA, equivalent to about 33,000 T cell genomes. Purified libraries were measured with a Qubit 3.0 fluorometer, size-checked on a Bioanalyzer 2100, and measured again with the KAPA Library Quantification kit. Every immunoSEQ 96-well plate was sequenced on a dedicated single-read 150-cycle Illumina NextSeq 550 flow cell. The authors' analysis ran thus. Because the immunoSEQ output included only junctional sequences and no quality scores, the filtering could not be the same as the filtering used for full-length reads. Sequences were annotated with PyIR, a Python wrapper for IgBLAST v1.9, using IMGT germline references to assign V/J genes and CDR3. Reads were filtered out if the reads had weak V/J assignments (E-value above 1e-6), no CDR3, stop codons, out-of-frame junctions, or ambiguous translated residues. V3J clonotypes were defined by identical inferred V gene, J gene, and CDR3 amino acid sequence. Percentage overlap between repertoires was computed as shared unique clonotypes divided by the size of the smaller repertoire. Richness of each repertoire was evaluated using RTK rarefaction, the Chao1 estimator, and Recon v2.1 estimates of unobserved clonotypes. OLGA was used to compute generation probabilities for all TCRbeta clonotypes that the gDNA method yielded from a handful of donors. The table comes from immuneACCESS by way of TCRdb, which keeps in-frame sequences with V and J called. Part of the clones is missing from these tables; in studies checked, under half for an unresolved V gene and the rest for unknown reasons. The DNA was the basis for D and trimming; V, J and clone size are from that table. The sample contains 800,000 or so clones, approximately 96% of them found a single time. Less than 0.25% of the sample comes from the top ten.

Via the germline V gene (reference sequence), CDR1 is SEHNR and CDR2 FQNEAQ. The germline ends are 7 bases apart after V is trimmed by 8 bases and J by 3 bases. Measured from the cysteine to the phenylalanine, the CDR3 is 11 residues long. Only CDR3 DNA is held: 33 bases, read in frame from base 1. A note on this clone: This clone's antigen is unknown. Base qualities are not provided; no much larger clone lies one nucleotide away.

The receptor comes from a man aged 25-45 years in good health. Sequences were obtained from naive CD8+ T cells sorted from blood. Read against the paper, the sample's cell subset or site label means: CD45RA+CCR7+. The sequence links TRBV7-9 to TRBJ1-1; the D gene is not confidently resolved. The CDR3 sequence is CASLEDTEAFF. The DNA sequence is given as TGTGCCAGCTTGGAGGACACTGAAGCTTTCTTT.